This passage covers 29 T cell receptor beta chains from one sample sequenced in a study of regulatory T cells in long-lasting Graves disease. Researchers made TCR beta libraries by using iRepertoire HTBI primers and running Arm-PCR on CDR3 regions. From the multiplex PCR reads, TCRdb called clonotypes with MiXCR, one entry per CDR3 protein. Seen here are approximately 500,000 distinct CDR3 sequences, about a fifth observed once, and the top ten hold approximately 6.4%. Time point indicated: persistent/refractory GD, antithyroid drugs over 5 years with positive TRAb. The TCR library used RNA extracted from PBMCs. This material consisted of peripheral blood mononuclear cells (PBMCs), taken when the disease was refractory, from a patient treated with antithyroid drugs. Source of these receptors: a female donor with Graves disease.

The table lists this clonotype with a few counts. The V call is TRBV20-1, the J call TRBJ2-7, with 7 bases fitting TRBD2. CDR1 and CDR2 (germline): DFQATT, SNEGSKA (reference sequence). The V and J ends lost 0 bases and 3 bases, in that order; junction bases with no gene match: 5. The CDR3 sequence is 14 residues long. CDR3 protein: CSARDTSVGYEQYF. As DNA, the CDR3 is TGCAGTGCTAGAGATACTAGCGTCGGCTACGAGCAGTACTTC.

This clonotype was seen repeatedly, ten times or more. The V call is TRBV12-3 or TRBV12-4, the J call TRBJ1-6; D perhaps matches TRBD1 (5 bases). V lost 5 bases to trimming and J lost 13 bases, with 12 bases between them. The CDR3 runs 12 residues. The DNA of the CDR3 is TGTGCCAGCAGTCCCGGACGGGGGCCCCTCCACTTT. Translation gives CASSPGRGPLHF.

V is TRBV7-9 and J is TRBJ2-7, with 7 nucleotides matching TRBD1. J lost 3 bases, V lost 2 bases, and 10 bases had no gene match. CDR1 and CDR2 from the germline V gene are SEHNR and FQNEAQ (reference sequence). The CDR3 spans 16 residues. The CDR3 DNA follows: TGTGCCAGCAGCTTATCTTTCGGACAGGCAAACTACGAGCAGTACTTC. Encoded protein: CASSLSFGQANYEQYF.

A few counts support this clonotype. The V and J genes are TRBV7-2 and TRBJ2-7; TRBD2 agrees at 9 bases. J was trimmed by 3 bases and V by 5 bases; bases with no gene match: 8. In germline, CDR1 is SGHTA, CDR2 FQGNSA. This CDR3 is built from 15 residues. The CDR3 sequence is CASSPLSGRFYEQYF. The CDR3 nucleotides are TGTGCCAGCAGCCCTCTGAGCGGGAGGTTCTACGAGCAGTACTTC.

The rearrangement joins TRBV20-1 to TRBJ1-4; tentatively, D is TRBD1 (5 bases). The V gene lost 5 bases and the J gene lost 0 bases, with 10 bases spanning the gap. This CDR3 is built from 14 residues. Looked up from germline, CDR1 is DFQATT and CDR2 is SNEGSKA (reference sequence). For the CDR3, the DNA is TGCAGTGCTCCCCGGACATCAACTAATGAAAAACTGTTTTTT. Residues: CSAPRTSTNEKLFF.

This clonotype showed up just once. This chain links TRBV5-6 with TRBJ2-7; 8 nucleotides match TRBD1. This CDR3 has 13 amino acids. Per germline, CDR1 SGHDT and CDR2 YYEEEE. The ends lost 4 bases at V and 5 bases at J; junction bases unmatched: 5. As DNA, the CDR3 is TGTGCCAGCAGCCGGACAGGGCACCACGAGCAGTACTTC. It encodes CASSRTGHHEQYF.

This clonotype was detected a few times. The V and J genes are TRBV29-1 and TRBJ2-7, with D hard to call. V lost 4 bases, J lost 1 base, and 11 bases lay in between. CDR1 is SQVTM and CDR2 is ANQGSEA in the germline V gene. The CDR3 has 13 amino acids. The CDR3 nucleotides are TGCAGCGTTGTCCCCCCCCGGTCCTACGAGCAGTACTTC. Its protein is CSVVPPRSYEQYF.

A few counts support this clonotype. This chain connects TRBV7-9 to TRBJ2-7, with D unresolved. CDR3 size: 14 residues. V lost 6 bases and J 0 bases, leaving 12 bases between the germline ends. CDR1 and CDR2 (germline): SEHNR, FQNEAQ (reference sequence). CDR3 DNA sequence: TGTGCCAGCAGTTATGACGGAAACTCCTACGAGCAGTACTTC. It encodes CASSYDGNSYEQYF. Complete variable domain (other parts from reference TRBV7-9 and TRBJ2-7): DTGVSQNPRHKITKRGQNVTFRCDPISEHNRLYWYRQTLGQGPEFLTYFQNEAQLEKSRLLSDRFSAERPKGSFSTLEIQRTEQGDSAMYLCASSYDGNSYEQYFGPGTRLTVT.

There are many counts of this clonotype. This sequence joins TRBV28 and TRBJ1-1, with D unclear. The V end lost 4 bases, the J end lost 2 bases, and 14 bases lay between the germline ends. The CDR3 has 15 residues. CDR1 and CDR2 (germline): MDHEN, SYDVKM. The chain's CDR3 is CASSSPLIDNTEAFF. DNA of the CDR3: TGTGCCAGCAGTTCCCCCTTGATCGATAACACTGAAGCTTTCTTT.

V is TRBV7-9 and J is TRBJ1-2; weak D call: TRBD1 (6 bases). The germline V and J ends were trimmed by 2 bases and 6 bases, with 16 bases remaining between them. Germline loops: CDR1 SEHNR, CDR2 FQNEAQ (reference sequence). The CDR3 loop spans 15 amino acids. The CDR3 reads CASSLLDTGSHGYTF. CDR3 DNA sequence: TGTGCCAGCAGCTTATTAGACACAGGGAGCCATGGCTACACCTTC. Based on the CDR3 plus reference TRBV7-9 and TRBJ1-2, the full variable domain is DTGVSQNPRHKITKRGQNVTFRCDPISEHNRLYWYRQTLGQGPEFLTYFQNEAQLEKSRLLSDRFSAERPKGSFSTLEIQRTEQGDSAMYLCASSLLDTGSHGYTFGSGTRLTVV.

For this clonotype: The conserved phenylalanine or tryptophan is not found at the CDR3 terminus, so this likely reflects a read error. The chain has TRBV20-1 and TRBJ1-2; TRBD1 aligns across 7 bases. Germline CDR1 reads DFQATT; CDR2 reads SNEGSKA (reference sequence). The V and J ends lost 6 bases and 2 bases, in that order; junction bases with no gene match: 9. CDR3 length: 14 amino acids. The CDR3 coding sequence is TGCAGTGCCGACCGGACAGGCCCGAACTATGGCTACACCTCC. Its translation: CSADRTGPNYGYTS.

With regard to this clonotype: A much bigger clone sits one base away, suggesting this may be a read error. The CDR3 ends on some other residue instead of the conserved phenylalanine or tryptophan, so this is likely a read error. The V call is TRBV19, the J call TRBJ2-7; no reliable D call. The germline CDR1 and CDR2 sequences are LNHDA and SQIVND (reference sequence). This CDR3 is 13 amino acids long. The V gene lost 3 bases and the J gene lost 1 base, with 7 bases spanning the gap. The CDR3 protein is CASSITESYEQYS. The CDR3 DNA reads as TGTGCCAGTAGTATCACCGAGTCCTACGAGCAGTACTCC.

This clonotype was seen a few times. V usage is TRBV15 and J usage is TRBJ1-2; D gene uncertain. The V and J ends lost 0 bases and 2 bases respectively, with 7 bases between them. CDR1 is LNHNV, CDR2 YYDKDF, per germline (reference sequence). The CDR3 contains 14 residues. The CDR3 is CATSRDYGNYGYTF. The CDR3, as DNA: TGTGCCACCAGCAGAGATTACGGGAACTATGGCTACACCTTC.

This clonotype occurred many times. One end of the junction fails to match germline, which may point to a read error. The gene calls are TRBV28 and TRBJ1-6; possibly TRBD1 for D (6 bases). This CDR3 is built from 15 residues. CDR1 MDHEN and CDR2 SYDVKM come from the germline V gene. The CDR3 sequence: CASSPGTRYNSPPHF. CDR3 nucleotides: TGTGCCAGCAGCCCCGGGACACGCTATAATTCACCCCCCCACTTT.

The CDR3 sequence: CASSPLAGITGELFF. Written as DNA, the CDR3 is TGTGCCAGCAGTCCTCTAGCGGGGATCACCGGGGAGCTGTTTTTT. The J gene is TRBJ2-2, the V gene TRBV6-1, with TRBD2 matching 9 bases. Germline V gene lookup returns CDR1 MNHNS and CDR2 SASEGT. This CDR3 region has 15 residues. Trimming cost V 5 bases and J 4 bases; bases outside gene matches: 5.

Concerning this clonotype: Lacking the conserved final phenylalanine or tryptophan, this CDR3 likely reflects a read error. The gene calls are TRBV18 and TRBJ1-1; no firm D call. CDR3 length: 13 residues. Trimming cost V 5 bases and J 0 bases, with 7 bases left between them. The germline CDR1 and CDR2 sequences are KGHSH and LQKENI. The CDR3 DNA follows: TGTGCCAGCTCATCTGCCTTGAACACTGAAGCTTTCCTT. Translated, it gives CASSSALNTEAFL.

This clonotype was counted ten times or more. The chain carries TRBV6-5 and TRBJ1-6; perhaps TRBD1 as D (6 bases). Germline assignment: CDR1 MNHEY and CDR2 SVGAGI. The V and J ends lost 2 bases and 7 bases respectively, with 9 bases between them. CDR3 length: 14 amino acids. The CDR3, as DNA: TGTGCCAGCAGTTACGGACAGTCCAATTCACCCCTCCACTTT. Translating gives CASSYGQSNSPLHF.

This clonotype was detected many times. The chain carries TRBV7-9 and TRBJ1-5, with 9 bases matching TRBD1. V was clipped by 3 bases and J by 0 bases; unmatched bases: 9. Germline CDR1 SEHNR, CDR2 FQNEAQ (reference sequence). There are 18 residues in the CDR3. CDR3 loop: CASSFSTGGEDSNQPQHF. CDR3 nucleotides: TGTGCCAGCAGCTTCAGTACAGGGGGCGAAGATAGCAATCAGCCCCAGCATTTT.

The V and J genes are TRBV29-1 and TRBJ2-5; maybe TRBD1 (5 bases). The CDR3 has 13 residues. V lost 1 base to trimming and J lost 5 bases, with 11 bases between them. Germline CDR1 and CDR2: SQVTM and ANQGSEA. CDR3 protein: CSVEGTLGETQYF. CDR3 in DNA: TGCAGCGTTGAAGGGACACTGGGGGAGACCCAGTACTTC.

This clonotype was found many times. The chain is built from TRBV6-1 and TRBJ1-1; TRBD1 matches 7 bases. CDR3 length equals 13 residues. The V and J ends lost 7 bases and 4 bases, in that order; junction bases with no gene match: 6. Germline values: CDR1 MNHNS, CDR2 SASEGT. In nucleotides, the CDR3 is TGTGCCAGCATTCACAGGGGCGGCACTGAAGCTTTCTTT. Protein product: CASIHRGGTEAFF.

The chain combines TRBV7-9 with TRBJ2-2; maybe TRBD2 (5 bases). The CDR3 spans 15 residues. V was pared by 3 bases and J by 3 bases, with 11 bases between. Germline CDR1 is SEHNR and CDR2 is FQNEAQ (reference sequence). Here the CDR3 DNA reads TGTGCCAGCAGCTTCCTAGACGGGGACACCGGGGAGCTGTTTTTT. Encoded protein: CASSFLDGDTGELFF.

This clonotype was recorded many times. The chain has TRBV15 and TRBJ1-2; D may be TRBD1 (6 bases). Looked up from germline, CDR1 is LNHNV and CDR2 is YYDKDF (reference sequence). V lost 0 bases, J lost 4 bases, and 12 bases lay in between. The CDR3 is 15 amino acids. CDR3 region: CATSRDSGTPYGYTF. The CDR3 DNA reads TGTGCCACCAGCAGAGACTCCGGGACACCCTATGGCTACACCTTC.

The chain joins TRBV6-2 or TRBV6-3 to TRBJ2-2, with D maybe TRBD1 (7 bases). The V and J ends lost 7 bases and 2 bases respectively, with 14 bases between them. CDR1 is MNHEY, CDR2 SVGEGT, per germline. The CDR3 runs to 15 residues. CDR3 sequence: CASTGEGGNTGELFF. The CDR3 DNA reads as TGTGCCAGCACGGGGGAAGGGGGCAACACCGGGGAGCTGTTTTTT.

The chain has TRBV3-1 and TRBJ2-7, with D perhaps assigned TRBD1 or TRBD2 (5 bases each). The V gene's germline CDR1 is LGHDT and CDR2 YNNKEL (reference sequence). The V end lost 8 bases, the J end lost 1 base, and 12 bases lay between the germline ends. The CDR3 loop spans 13 amino acids. CDR3: CASRDPFSYEQYF. In DNA form, the CDR3 reads TGTGCCAGCCGGGACCCCTTTTCCTACGAGCAGTACTTC.

In this sample, this clonotype turned up a few times. The chain recombines TRBV10-3 with TRBJ2-6, with D perhaps TRBD1 (6 bases). There are 18 residues in the CDR3. V dropped 6 bases and J dropped 0 bases, with 18 bases sitting between them. Germline CDR1 ENHRY, CDR2 SYGVKD. The CDR3 reads CAISPRQASNSGANVLTF. The CDR3 bases are TGTGCCATCAGCCCCCGACAGGCGTCTAACTCTGGGGCCAACGTCCTGACTTTC.

This clonotype appeared many times. This rearrangement joins TRBV12-3 or TRBV12-4 to TRBJ1-1; 8 positions agree with TRBD1. Losses at the gene ends were 3 bases for V and 10 bases for J; bases not matched to a gene: 7. The CDR3 is 13 amino acids. CDR3 sequence reads: CASSFSQGDGAFF. The CDR3 DNA sequence: TGTGCCAGCAGTTTTTCACAGGGGGATGGAGCTTTCTTT.

The sample holds many counts of this clonotype. This rearrangement joins TRBV19 to TRBJ1-2; 9 bases agree with TRBD1. Germline CDR1 reads LNHDA; CDR2 reads SQIVND (reference sequence). This CDR3 has 16 amino acids. V trimming: 3 bases; J trimming: 7 bases; junction bases outside the gene matches: 12. CDR3 DNA: TGTGCCAGTAGTATGCTACCGGGACAGGGTAGTAGTGGCTACACCTTC. Translating it yields CASSMLPGQGSSGYTF.

To note about this clonotype: Lacking the conserved final phenylalanine or tryptophan, this CDR3 likely reflects a read error. The rearrangement uses TRBV7-2 and TRBJ2-7, with TRBD2 identical over 9 bases. V gave up 1 base and J gave up 0 bases; unmatched junction bases: 7. Germline V gene sequence: CDR1 SGHTA, CDR2 FQGNSA. This CDR3 has 17 amino acids. The CDR3 here is CASSLDFASGVSYEQYL. CDR3 sequence (DNA): TGTGCCAGCAGCTTAGATTTTGCTAGCGGGGTCTCCTACGAGCAGTACCTC.

There are a few counts of this clonotype. The chain employs TRBV7-2 and TRBJ1-1; D uncertain. This CDR3 contains 13 residues. Germline values: CDR1 SGHTA, CDR2 FQGNSA. The V end was cut by 7 bases, the J end by 7 bases, with 16 bases between. This chain's CDR3 is CASKSYLGDEAFF. The CDR3 nucleotides are TGTGCCAGCAAATCGTACTTGGGTGATGAAGCTTTCTTT.